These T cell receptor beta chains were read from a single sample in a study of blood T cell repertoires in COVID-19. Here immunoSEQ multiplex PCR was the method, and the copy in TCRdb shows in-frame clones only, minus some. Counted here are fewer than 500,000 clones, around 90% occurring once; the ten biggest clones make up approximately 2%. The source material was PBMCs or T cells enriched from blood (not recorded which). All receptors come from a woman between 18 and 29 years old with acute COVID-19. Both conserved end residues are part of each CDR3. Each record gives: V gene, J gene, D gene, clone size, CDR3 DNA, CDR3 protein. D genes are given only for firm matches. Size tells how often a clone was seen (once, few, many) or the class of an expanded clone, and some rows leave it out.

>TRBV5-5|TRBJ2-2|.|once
TGTGCCAGCAGCCCCGACAGGATTAACACCGGGGAGCTGTTTTTT
CASSPDRINTGELFF
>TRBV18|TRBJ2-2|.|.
TGTGCCAGCTCACTGGGCGGGACAGACAACACCGGGGAGCTGTTTTTT
CASSLGGTDNTGELFF
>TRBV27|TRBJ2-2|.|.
TGTGCCAGCAGTCACGCCCCCAGGTTCGGGGAGCTGTTTTTT
CASSHAPRFGELFF
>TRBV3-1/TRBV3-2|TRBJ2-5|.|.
TGTGCCAGCAGCCATGCAGGGGATCGTCAAGAGACCCAGTACTTC
CASSHAGDRQETQYF
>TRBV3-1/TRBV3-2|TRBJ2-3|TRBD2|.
TGTGCCAGCAGCCGATCGACGGGAGGGGCTAGCACAGATACGCAGTATTTT
CASSRSTGGASTDTQYF
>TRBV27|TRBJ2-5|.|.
TGTGCCAGCAGTCCCCGGGGGTGGCAAGAGACCCAGTACTTC
CASSPRGWQETQYF
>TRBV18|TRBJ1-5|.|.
TGTGCCAGCTCACCATTTCCAGGGGATGGCAATCAGCCCCAGCATTTT
CASSPFPGDGNQPQHF
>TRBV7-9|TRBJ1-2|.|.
TGTGCCAGCAGCATTTTGTGGGGGCGTCCCTCCGAAGGCTACACCTTC
CASSILWGRPSEGYTF
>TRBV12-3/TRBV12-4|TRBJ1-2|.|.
TGTGCCAGCAGTCTATTGAGGGTGGGCGGCTACACCTTC
CASSLLRVGGYTF
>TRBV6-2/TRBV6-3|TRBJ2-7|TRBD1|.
TGTGCCAGCAGTTACGAGACAGGGATCCCGTACGAGCAGTACTTC
CASSYETGIPYEQYF
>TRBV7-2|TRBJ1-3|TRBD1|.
TGTGCCAGCAGCTTTCAGACAGGGTCAGGAAACACCATATATTTT
CASSFQTGSGNTIYF
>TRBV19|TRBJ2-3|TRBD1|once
TGTGCCGTAAACAGGGGGGTGAGAGATACGCAGTATTTT
CAVNRGVRDTQYF
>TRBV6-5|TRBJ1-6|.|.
TGTGCCAGCAGCCAGGAATCGCTTTCACCCCTCCACTTT
CASSQESLSPLHF
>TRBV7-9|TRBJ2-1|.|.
TGTGCCAGCAGCTTTACAACAGGCTACAATGAGCAGTTCTTC
CASSFTTGYNEQFF
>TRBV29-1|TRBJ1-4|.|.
TGCAGCGTTGAAGTATGGGGGGGGAGGCGTGAAAAACTGTTTTTT
CSVEVWGGRREKLFF
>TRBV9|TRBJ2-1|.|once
TGTGCCAGCAGCGTAGAGGGGGGAACGGGACTACCCTACAATGAGCAGTTCTTC
CASSVEGGTGLPYNEQFF
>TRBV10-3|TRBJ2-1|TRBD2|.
TGTGCCATCAGGGCCTCTAGCGGGAGGGGAAATGAGCAGTTCTTC
CAIRASSGRGNEQFF
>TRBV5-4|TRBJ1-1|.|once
TGTGCCAGCAGCTTGGGACAGATGAACACTGAAGCTTTCTTT
CASSLGQMNTEAFF
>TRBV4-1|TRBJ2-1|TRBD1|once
TGCGCCAGCAGCCACGGGACAGGGACCAATGAGCAGTTCTTC
CASSHGTGTNEQFF
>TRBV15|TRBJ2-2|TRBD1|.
TGTGCCACCAGCACAGGACAGGGGGCGGTCGGGGAGCTGTTTTTT
CATSTGQGAVGELFF
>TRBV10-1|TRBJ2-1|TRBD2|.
TGCGCCAGCAGTGAAGGCGGGGGAAGATTCAATGAGCAGTTCTTC
CASSEGGGRFNEQFF
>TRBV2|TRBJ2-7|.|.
TGTGCCAGCAGTGAAGCAGGGACTCGCGGCCGATACGAGCAGTACTTC
CASSEAGTRGRYEQYF
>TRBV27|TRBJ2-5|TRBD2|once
TGTGCCAGCAGTCCCCGGACTAGCGGGGACATGAAGACCCAGTACTTC
CASSPRTSGDMKTQYF
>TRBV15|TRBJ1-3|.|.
TGTGCCACCAGCGGGGGGAGTTGGGCTGGAAACACCATATATTTT
CATSGGSWAGNTIYF
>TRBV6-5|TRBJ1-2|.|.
TGTGCCAGCAGTTACGATCGGCAGGCAGACTATGGCTACACCTTC
CASSYDRQADYGYTF
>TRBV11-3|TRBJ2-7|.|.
TGTGCCAGCAGCTTCGGCACGGGCGAGCAGTACTTC
CASSFGTGEQYF
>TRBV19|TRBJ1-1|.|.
TGTGCCAGTAGCCCCGGAGTACGGAACACTGAAGCTTTCTTT
CASSPGVRNTEAFF
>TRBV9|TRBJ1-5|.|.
TGTGCCAGCAGCGTAGCTGGGGGGAAGAATCAGCCCCAGCATTTT
CASSVAGGKNQPQHF
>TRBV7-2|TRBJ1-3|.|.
TGTGCCAGCAGCTTAGGTCCGGCGGCGTCTGGAAACACCATATATTTT
CASSLGPAASGNTIYF
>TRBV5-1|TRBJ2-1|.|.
TGCGCCAGCAGCTTTGAGGGGGGGAATGAGCAGTTCTTC
CASSFEGGNEQFF
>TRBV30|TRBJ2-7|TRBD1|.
TGTGCCTGGAGTCCACCCGGGGACAGCTACGAGCAGTACTTC
CAWSPPGDSYEQYF
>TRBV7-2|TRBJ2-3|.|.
TGTGCCAGCAGCTCCCTAACGGCAGCGCCCCAGTATTTT
CASSSLTAAPQYF
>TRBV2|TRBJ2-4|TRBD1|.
TGTGCCAGCAGTTTACAGGGGTCCTTAGCCAAAAACATTCAGTACTTC
CASSLQGSLAKNIQYF
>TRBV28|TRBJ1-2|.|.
TGTGCCAGCAGTCAGGGGTTCGCGGGCTACACCTTC
CASSQGFAGYTF
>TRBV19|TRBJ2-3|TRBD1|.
TGTGCCAGTACCGACAGGGTTGGAGATACGCAGTATTTT
CASTDRVGDTQYF
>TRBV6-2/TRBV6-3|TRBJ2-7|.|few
TGTGCCAGCACCCCGAGGGGGAGCTCCTACGAGCAGTACTTC
CASTPRGSSYEQYF
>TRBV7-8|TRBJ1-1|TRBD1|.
TGTGCCAGCAGCCCCCGGGAGGGGGCGGACACTGAAGCTTTCTTT
CASSPREGADTEAFF
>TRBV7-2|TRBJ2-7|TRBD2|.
TGTGCCAGCAGCTTAATAGCGGGGAGCTCCTACGAGCAGTACTTC
CASSLIAGSSYEQYF